These 10 T cell receptor beta chains share one sample of origin, sequenced in a study of T-cell memory formation after mild COVID-19. One entry per CDR3 protein results from TCRdb running MiXCR on the 5' RACE reads. The table shows 300,000 to 400,000 distinct CDR3 sequences, with 15% occurring only once. Sequencing was carried out using PBMCs or a T cell subset sorted from them (not recorded which). These receptors were collected from a man younger than 30 who had mild COVID-19 (a few samples of this study predate the infection). Cell type and time point are not known.

This chain uses TRBV6-5 with TRBJ1-1; TRBD1 matches at 7 bases. Trimming took 3 bases from V and 4 from J; bases not matched to a gene: 2. The CDR3 is 13 amino acids. The germline V gene has CDR1 MNHEY and CDR2 SVGAGI. The CDR3 bases are TGTGCCAGCAGTTATTACAGGGGCACTGAAGCTTTCTTT. Residues: CASSYYRGTEAFF.

This clonotype has more than one count but fewer than ten. The CDR3 loop reads CSARRVGEGETQYF. In DNA form, the CDR3 reads TGCAGTGCTAGAAGAGTAGGGGAGGGGGAGACCCAGTACTTC. This sequence joins TRBV20-1 and TRBJ2-5, with 7 bases matching TRBD2. Germline lookup yields CDR1 DFQATT and CDR2 SNEGSKA (reference sequence). V lost 2 bases to trimming and J lost 5 bases; unmatched junction nucleotides: 8. CDR3 length: 14 amino acids.

This clonotype showed up just a few times. The rearrangement links TRBV5-1 to TRBJ2-7, with 8 bases that match TRBD1. The CDR3 totals 12 residues. V trimming: 7 bases; J trimming: 7 bases; junction bases outside the gene matches: 7. Germline assignment: CDR1 SGHRS and CDR2 YFSETQ. The CDR3 sequence: CASGDRRGEQYV. In nucleotides, the CDR3 is TGCGCCAGCGGGGACAGGCGAGGGGAGCAGTACGTC.

The CDR3 loop is CASSSIGCKAPLPFYEQYV. The CDR3 bases are TGTGCCAGCAGCTCCATTGGGTGTAAGGCCCCGTTACCTTTTTACGAGCAGTACGTC. V usage is TRBV7-9 and J usage is TRBJ2-7; the D is unclear. The CDR3 totals 19 residues. The ends were cut back, 4 bases at V and 4 bases at J, with 29 bases in the middle. The germline CDR1 and CDR2 sequences are SEHNR and FQNEAQ (reference sequence).

There are many counts of this clonotype. The chain has TRBV5-1 and TRBJ2-3; D unclear. The CDR3 is 12 amino acids. V was clipped by 2 bases and J by 4 bases, with 5 bases between them. Germline CDR1 SGHRS, CDR2 YFSETQ. CDR3 residues: CASSFGSDTQYF. The CDR3 coding sequence is TGCGCCAGCAGCTTTGGGTCAGATACGCAGTATTTT. Together with reference TRBV5-1 and TRBJ2-3, the CDR3 gives the full variable domain: KAGVTQTPRYLIKTRGQQVTLSCSPISGHRSVSWYQQTPGQGLQFLFEYFSETQRNKGNFPGRFSGRQFSNSRSEMNVSTLELGDSALYLCASSFGSDTQYFGPGTRLTVL.

The chain employs TRBV7-9 and TRBJ2-2, with no clear D. Deletions cut 5 bases from V and 8 bases from J, with 15 bases between. The CDR3 contains 14 residues. Germline V gives CDR1 SEHNR, CDR2 FQNEAQ (reference sequence). The CDR3 protein is CASSHLLFAGELFF. CDR3 nucleotide sequence: TGTGCCAGCAGCCACTTATTATTTGCAGGGGAGCTGTTTTTT.

The chain employs TRBV18 and TRBJ1-1; 7 bases map to TRBD1. Germline lookup yields CDR1 KGHSH and CDR2 LQKENI. Unmatched junction bases numbered 21, after V lost 5 bases and J lost 3 bases. This CDR3 is 19 amino acids long. CDR3 sequence (DNA): TGTGCCAGCTCAAACAGGGGCTCTATAAGGGTTGGATCGGACACTGAAGCTTTCTTT. As protein: CASSNRGSIRVGSDTEAFF.

This clonotype came up a few times. At one boundary the junction diverges from the germline segment, which might be a read error. The chain joins TRBV7-9 to TRBJ2-7; possibly TRBD2 for D (6 bases). The length of the CDR3 is 12 residues. Germline-derived CDR1 and CDR2 are SEHNR and FQNEAQ (reference sequence). DNA of the CDR3: TGTGCCAGCAGCGGTCAAGTCGCGGAGGGAGACTTC. Its protein is CASSGQVAEGDF.

This clonotype showed up just a few times. The chain is built from TRBV24-1 and TRBJ2-3, with unresolved D. The ends were cut back, 2 bases at V and 6 bases at J, with 8 bases in the middle. CDR1 is KGHDR, CDR2 SFDVKD, per germline. CDR3 length: 13 amino acids. The CDR3 loop is CATSDSPLDTQYF. In DNA, the CDR3 is TGTGCCACCAGTGATTCACCCCTCGATACGCAGTATTTT.

The chain links TRBV20-1 to TRBJ2-3; possible D gene TRBD2, 5 bases. Trimming removed 6 bases from V and 2 bases from J, with 12 bases in between. The CDR3 length is 13 residues. Germline CDR1 DFQATT, CDR2 SNEGSKA (reference sequence). As DNA, the CDR3 is TGCAGTGCAGAAGCGGATACCACAGATACGCAGTATTTT. It codes for CSAEADTTDTQYF.